The 15 T cell receptor beta chains below all came from one sample that was sequenced in a study of shared clonotypes between healthy human individuals (dated by TCRdb to between 2020 and 2021). Library preparation used the immunoSEQ multiplex PCR assay. Held by TCRdb, this immuneACCESS table contains in-frame sequences only and omits some clones. Under half of the omission traces to an unresolved V gene where checked; the cause of the rest is unknown. This sample has approximately 640,000 clones in its table, and around 90% of those were observed once. The ten largest make up roughly 36% of the sample. Sequences were obtained from memory CD8+ T cells from PBMCs. Reading the label with the study, this specimen's cell subset or site is: CD45RO+ cells pooled with CCR7-negative TemRA cells. These receptors were obtained from a man aged 18 to 30 in good health. Some clones in this sample may be carry-over from other donors' samples.

In nucleotides, the CDR3 is TGTGCCAGCAGCTTACCAGGACAGAACTACGAGCAGTACTTC. Its translation: CASSLPGQNYEQYF. V usage is TRBV7-2 and J usage is TRBJ2-7; D perhaps matches TRBD1 (6 bases). This CDR3 spans 14 amino acids. V was pared by 2 bases and J by 3 bases, with 11 bases between. Germline V gene data show CDR1 as SGHTA and CDR2 as FQGNSA.

The chain couples TRBV27 to TRBJ1-1; possible D gene TRBD1, 6 bases. V lost 6 bases, J lost 1 base, and 12 bases lay in between. Germline-derived CDR1 and CDR2 are MNHEY and SMNVEV (reference sequence). The CDR3 contains 14 residues. This CDR3 reads CASRPGGANTEAFF. CDR3 nucleotide sequence: TGTGCCAGCAGGCCGGGGGGGGCGAACACTGAAGCTTTCTTT.

The chain recombines TRBV27 with TRBJ2-1; TRBD1 matches at 12 bases. CDR3 length equals 16 residues. Per germline, CDR1 MNHEY and CDR2 SMNVEV (reference sequence). V dropped 0 bases and J dropped 9; count of bases not matched to a gene: 6. The CDR3 region is CASSLSGTGGSGEQFF. CDR3 sequence (DNA): TGTGCCAGCAGTTTATCAGGGACAGGGGGCTCAGGTGAGCAGTTCTTC.

V usage is TRBV5-6 and J usage is TRBJ2-5; D might be TRBD1 or TRBD2, each matching 5 bases. Germline V CDR1 and CDR2: SGHDT, YYEEEE. Trimming stripped 5 bases from V and 5 bases from J, with 19 bases between. The CDR3 totals 15 residues. The DNA of the CDR3 is TGTGCCAGCAGTTTACGCAGGGAGTATCCGGAGACCCAGTACTTC. This gives the protein CASSLRREYPETQYF.

The rearrangement links TRBV6-5 to TRBJ2-1; 7 bases match TRBD2. The ends lost 0 bases at V and 9 bases at J; junction bases unmatched: 8. Germline V lookup: CDR1 MNHEY, CDR2 SVGAGI. CDR3 length equals 15 residues. The CDR3 DNA follows: TGTGCCAGCAGTTACTCAAGGCGGGAGCAAGGTGAGCAGTTCTTC. As protein: CASSYSRREQGEQFF.

V is TRBV27 and J is TRBJ2-7; 9 positions agree with TRBD2. From germline, CDR1 is MNHEY and CDR2 SMNVEV (reference sequence). The CDR3 has 18 residues. J gave up 7 bases and V 1 base, and 17 bases lay outside the gene matches. CDR3 protein: CASSLFVSGSSNPREQYF. DNA for the CDR3: TGTGCCAGCAGTTTATTTGTTAGCGGGAGCTCTAATCCTAGGGAGCAGTACTTC.

The chain recombines TRBV29-1 with TRBJ2-3; 7 bases align to TRBD2. This CDR3 has 16 amino acids. J gave up 1 base and V 1 base, and 8 bases lay outside the gene matches. CDR1 and CDR2 from the germline V gene are SQVTM and ANQGSEA. The CDR3 bases are TGCAGCGTTGAAGCCTGGGGGGAGGGCCGCACAGATACGCAGTATTTT. Its translation: CSVEAWGEGRTDTQYF.

This rearrangement joins TRBV2 to TRBJ2-3, with a possible D match to TRBD1 (5 bases). Trimming cost V 3 bases and J 4 bases, with 11 bases left between them. There are 14 residues in the CDR3. Germline-derived CDR1 and CDR2 are SNHLY and FYNNEI. The CDR3 region is CASSDRDRADTQYF. The CDR3 bases are TGTGCCAGCAGTGACAGGGATCGGGCAGATACGCAGTATTTT. Complete variable domain (other parts from reference TRBV2 and TRBJ2-3): EPEVTQTPSHQVTQMGQEVILRCVPISNHLYFYWYRQILGQKVEFLVSFYNNEISEKSEIFDDQFSVERPDGSNFTLKIRSTKLEDSAMYFCASSDRDRADTQYFGPGTRLTVL.

The V and J genes are TRBV6-1 and TRBJ2-7; a possible D gene is TRBD2 (5 bases). The CDR3 has 14 amino acids. Trimming removed 6 bases from V and 4 bases from J, with 16 bases in between. Per the germline V gene, CDR1 is MNHNS and CDR2 is SASEGT. CDR3 bases: TGTGCCAGCAGGGCAAGTGGCGGGTCTTACGAGCAGTACTTC. Protein product: CASRASGGSYEQYF.

This clone appeared once. This rearrangement joins TRBV4-1 to TRBJ2-5; D is unclear. The V gene lost 1 base and the J gene lost 1 base, with 7 bases spanning the gap. Germline loops: CDR1 MGHRA, CDR2 YSYEKL. This CDR3 comprises 14 residues. CDR3 region: CASSQGPFQETQYF. The CDR3 region has the DNA TGCGCCAGCAGCCAAGGGCCGTTCCAAGAGACCCAGTACTTC.

Comments on this clone: A read error may account for a junction end that differs from germline. This rearrangement joins TRBV27 to TRBJ2-1; 8 bases match TRBD2. The CDR3 is 13 amino acids. Per the germline V gene, CDR1 is MNHEY and CDR2 is SMNVEV (reference sequence). The CDR3 nucleotides are TGCTCCAGCGGGAGTTTCTCCTACAATGAGCAGTTCTTC. This codes for CSSGSFSYNEQFF.

The V gene is TRBV27, the J gene TRBJ2-7; possible D gene TRBD1, 6 bases. This CDR3 spans 16 amino acids. V was clipped by 5 bases and J by 0 bases, with 17 bases between them. Germline V gene data show CDR1 as MNHEY and CDR2 as SMNVEV (reference sequence). The CDR3 sequence is CASSPPPQGYSYEQYF. The DNA for the CDR3 is TGTGCCAGCAGTCCACCCCCCCAGGGGTACTCCTACGAGCAGTACTTC.

This chain uses TRBV14 with TRBJ2-4; D gene unclear. This CDR3 region has 12 residues. V dropped 5 bases and J dropped 15 bases, with 17 bases sitting between them. CDR1 and CDR2 from the germline V gene are SGHDN and FVKESK. The CDR3 DNA follows: TGTGCCAGCAGCGTTCTGCCAGGTATAAGGTACTTC. It specifies CASSVLPGIRYF. Based on the CDR3 plus reference TRBV14 and TRBJ2-4, the full variable domain is EAGVTQFPSHSVIEKGQTVTLRCDPISGHDNLYWYRRVMGKEIKFLLHFVKESKQDESGMPNNRFLAERTGGTYSTLKVQPAELEDSGVYFCASSVLPGIRYFGAGTRLSVL.

Only one count was recorded for this clone. The rearrangement joins TRBV19 to TRBJ2-1, with 8 bases aligning to TRBD1. The CDR3 is 19 residues long. Unmatched junction bases numbered 19, after V lost 5 bases and J lost 4 bases. The V gene's germline CDR1 is LNHDA and CDR2 SQIVND (reference sequence). CDR3 DNA sequence: TGTGCCAGTAGTCCAGGAAGTGGGGTCAGGACAGGGTTATACAATGAGCAGTTCTTC. Translating it yields CASSPGSGVRTGLYNEQFF.

The chain uses TRBV2 and TRBJ2-7; D not certain. V was shortened by 6 bases and J by 2 bases, with 5 bases between the two germline ends. The CDR3 has 11 residues. Germline CDR1 and CDR2: SNHLY and FYNNEI. The CDR3 DNA sequence: TGTGCCAGCAGGGAGACCTACGAGCAGTACTTC. Translated, it gives CASRETYEQYF.